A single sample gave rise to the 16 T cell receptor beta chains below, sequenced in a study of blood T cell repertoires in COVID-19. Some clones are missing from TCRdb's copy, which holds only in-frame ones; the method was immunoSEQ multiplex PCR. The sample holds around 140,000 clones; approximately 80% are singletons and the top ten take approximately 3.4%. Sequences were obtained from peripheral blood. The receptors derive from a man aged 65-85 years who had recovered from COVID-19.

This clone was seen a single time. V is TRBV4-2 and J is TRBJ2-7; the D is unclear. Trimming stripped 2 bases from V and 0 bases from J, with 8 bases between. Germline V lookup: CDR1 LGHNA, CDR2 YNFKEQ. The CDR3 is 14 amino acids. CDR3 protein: CASSQWSSSYEQYF. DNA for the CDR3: TGTGCCAGCAGCCAATGGTCCAGCTCCTACGAGCAGTACTTC.

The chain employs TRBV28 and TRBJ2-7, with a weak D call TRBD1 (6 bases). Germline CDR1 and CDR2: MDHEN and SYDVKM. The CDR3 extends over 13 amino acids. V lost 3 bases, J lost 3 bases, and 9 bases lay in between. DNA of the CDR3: TGTGCCAGCAGTTTGGGACACCGCTACGAGCAGTACTTC. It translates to CASSLGHRYEQYF.

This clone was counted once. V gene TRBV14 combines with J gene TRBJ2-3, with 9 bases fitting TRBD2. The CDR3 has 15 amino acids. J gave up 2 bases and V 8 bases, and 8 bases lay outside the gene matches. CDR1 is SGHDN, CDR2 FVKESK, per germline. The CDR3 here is CASGPSGKDTDTQYF. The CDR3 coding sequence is TGTGCCAGCGGACCTAGCGGGAAAGACACAGATACGCAGTATTTT.

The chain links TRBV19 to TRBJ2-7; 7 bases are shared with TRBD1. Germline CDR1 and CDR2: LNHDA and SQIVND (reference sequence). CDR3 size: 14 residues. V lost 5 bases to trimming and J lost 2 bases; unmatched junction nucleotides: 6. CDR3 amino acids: CASSPRDSAYEQYF. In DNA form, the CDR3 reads TGTGCCAGTAGTCCCCGGGACAGCGCCTACGAGCAGTACTTC.

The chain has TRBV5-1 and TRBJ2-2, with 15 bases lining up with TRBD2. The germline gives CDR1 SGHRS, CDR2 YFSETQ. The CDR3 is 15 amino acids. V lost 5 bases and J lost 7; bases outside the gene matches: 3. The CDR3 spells CASRGLAGGYGELFF. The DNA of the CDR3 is TGCGCCAGCAGGGGACTAGCGGGAGGCTACGGGGAGCTGTTTTTT.

The CDR3 loop reads CASSTREEQYF. CDR3 nucleotide sequence: TGTGCCAGCAGCACCCGGGAGGAGCAGTACTTC. This chain connects TRBV11-2 to TRBJ2-7; D is possibly TRBD2 (6 bases). CDR1 is SGHAT, CDR2 FQNNGV, per germline. The CDR3 has 11 residues. V lost 5 bases and J 7 bases, leaving 9 bases between the germline ends.

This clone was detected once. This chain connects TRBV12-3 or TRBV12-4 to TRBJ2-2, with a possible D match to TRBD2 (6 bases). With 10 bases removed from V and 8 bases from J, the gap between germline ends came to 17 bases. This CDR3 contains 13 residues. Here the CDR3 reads CATMGGGAGELFF. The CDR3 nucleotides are TGTGCCACAATGGGGGGTGGGGCTGGGGAGCTGTTTTTT.

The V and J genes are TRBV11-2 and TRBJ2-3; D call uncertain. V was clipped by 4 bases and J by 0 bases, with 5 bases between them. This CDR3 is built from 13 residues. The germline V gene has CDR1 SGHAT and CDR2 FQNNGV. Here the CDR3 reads CASSWQSTDTQYF. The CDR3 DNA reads TGTGCCAGCAGCTGGCAGAGCACAGATACGCAGTATTTT.

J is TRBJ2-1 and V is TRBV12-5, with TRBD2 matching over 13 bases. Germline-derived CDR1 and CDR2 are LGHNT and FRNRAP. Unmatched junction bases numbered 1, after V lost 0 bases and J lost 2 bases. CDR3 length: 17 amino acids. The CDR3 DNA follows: TGTGCTAGTGGTTTGGTGGGACTAGCGGGAACCTACAATGAGCAGTTCTTC. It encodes CASGLVGLAGTYNEQFF.

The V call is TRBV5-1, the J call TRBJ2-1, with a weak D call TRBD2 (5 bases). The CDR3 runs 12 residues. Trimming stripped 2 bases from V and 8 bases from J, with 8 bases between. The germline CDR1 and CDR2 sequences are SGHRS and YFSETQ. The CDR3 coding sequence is TGCGCCAGCAGCTTTACTAGGGATGAGCAGTTCTTC. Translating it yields CASSFTRDEQFF.

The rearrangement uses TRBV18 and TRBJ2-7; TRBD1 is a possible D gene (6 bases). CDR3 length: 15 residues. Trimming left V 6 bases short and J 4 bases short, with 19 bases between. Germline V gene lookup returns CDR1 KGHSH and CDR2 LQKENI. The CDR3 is CASSSYRASQYEQYF. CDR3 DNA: TGTGCCAGCTCGTCCTACAGGGCGTCCCAGTACGAGCAGTACTTC. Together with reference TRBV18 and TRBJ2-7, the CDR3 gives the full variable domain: NAGVMQNPRHLVRRRGQEARLRCSPMKGHSHVYWYRQLPEEGLKFMVYLQKENIIDESGMPKERFSAEFPKEGPSILRIQQVVRGDSAAYFCASSSYRASQYEQYFGPGTRLTVT.

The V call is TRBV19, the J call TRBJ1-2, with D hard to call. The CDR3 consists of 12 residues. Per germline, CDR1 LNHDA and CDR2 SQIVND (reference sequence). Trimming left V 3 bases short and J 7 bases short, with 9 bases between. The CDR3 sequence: CASSMTEFGYTF. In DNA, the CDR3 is TGTGCCAGTAGTATGACGGAGTTTGGCTACACCTTC. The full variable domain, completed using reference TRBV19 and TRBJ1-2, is DGGITQSPKYLFRKEGQNVTLSCEQNLNHDAMYWYRQDPGQGLRLIYYSQIVNDFQKGDIAEGYSVSREKKESFPLTVTSAQKNPTAFYLCASSMTEFGYTFGSGTRLTVV.

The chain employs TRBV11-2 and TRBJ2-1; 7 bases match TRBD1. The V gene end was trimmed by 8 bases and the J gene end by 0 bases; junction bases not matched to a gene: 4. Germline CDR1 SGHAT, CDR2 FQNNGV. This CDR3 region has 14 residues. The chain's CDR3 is CASSRTGSYNEQFF. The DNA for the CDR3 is TGTGCCAGCTCCCGGACAGGCTCCTACAATGAGCAGTTCTTC.

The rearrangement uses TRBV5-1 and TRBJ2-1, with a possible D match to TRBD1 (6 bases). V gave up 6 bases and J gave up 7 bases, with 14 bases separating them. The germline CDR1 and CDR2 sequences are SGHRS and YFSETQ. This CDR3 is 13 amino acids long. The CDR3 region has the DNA TGCGCCAGCAAGGCAGGGGTGGGGAATGAGCAGTTCTTC. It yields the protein CASKAGVGNEQFF.

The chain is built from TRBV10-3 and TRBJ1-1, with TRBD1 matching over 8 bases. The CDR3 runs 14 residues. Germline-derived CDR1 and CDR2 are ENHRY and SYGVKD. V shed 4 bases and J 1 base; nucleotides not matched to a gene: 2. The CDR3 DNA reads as TGTGCCATCAGTGTACAGGGGGGGAACACTGAAGCTTTCTTT. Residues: CAISVQGGNTEAFF.

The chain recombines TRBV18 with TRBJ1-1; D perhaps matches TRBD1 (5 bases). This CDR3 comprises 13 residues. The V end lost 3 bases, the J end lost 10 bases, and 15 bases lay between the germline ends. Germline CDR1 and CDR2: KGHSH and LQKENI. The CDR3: CASSPGTEIGAFF. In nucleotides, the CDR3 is TGTGCCAGCTCACCCGGGACTGAGATTGGAGCTTTCTTT.